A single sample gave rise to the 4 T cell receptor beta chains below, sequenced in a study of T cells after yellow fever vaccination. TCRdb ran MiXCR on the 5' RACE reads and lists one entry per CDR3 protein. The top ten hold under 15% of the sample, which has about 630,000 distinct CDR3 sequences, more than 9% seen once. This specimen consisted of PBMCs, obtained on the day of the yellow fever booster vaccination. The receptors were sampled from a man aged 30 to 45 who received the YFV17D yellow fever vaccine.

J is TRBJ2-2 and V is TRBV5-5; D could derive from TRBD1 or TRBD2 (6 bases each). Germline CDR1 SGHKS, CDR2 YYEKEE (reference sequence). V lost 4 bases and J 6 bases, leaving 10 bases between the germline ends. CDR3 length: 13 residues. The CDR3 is CASSPGGPGELFF. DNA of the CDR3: TGTGCCAGCAGCCCCGGGGGCCCCGGGGAGCTGTTTTTT.

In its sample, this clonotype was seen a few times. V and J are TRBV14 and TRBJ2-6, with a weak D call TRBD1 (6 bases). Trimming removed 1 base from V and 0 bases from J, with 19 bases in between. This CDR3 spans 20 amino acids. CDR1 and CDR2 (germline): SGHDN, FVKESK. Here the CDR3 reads CASSQGIQGPVFSGANVLTF. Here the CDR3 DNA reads TGTGCCAGCAGCCAAGGGATACAGGGTCCTGTGTTCTCTGGGGCCAACGTCCTGACTTTC. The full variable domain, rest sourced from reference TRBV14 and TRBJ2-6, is EAGVTQFPSHSVIEKGQTVTLRCDPISGHDNLYWYRRVMGKEIKFLLHFVKESKQDESGMPNNRFLAERTGGTYSTLKVQPAELEDSGVYFCASSQGIQGPVFSGANVLTFGAGSRLTVL.

The CDR3 sequence: CASSPEDRPQKTQYF. CDR3 bases: TGTGCCAGCTCACCAGAGGACAGACCTCAGAAGACCCAGTACTTC. V and J are TRBV18 and TRBJ2-5; TRBD1 might be the D (6 bases). V was shortened by 2 bases and J by 6 bases, with 16 bases between the two germline ends. Looked up from germline, CDR1 is KGHSH and CDR2 is LQKENI. The CDR3 has 15 amino acids.

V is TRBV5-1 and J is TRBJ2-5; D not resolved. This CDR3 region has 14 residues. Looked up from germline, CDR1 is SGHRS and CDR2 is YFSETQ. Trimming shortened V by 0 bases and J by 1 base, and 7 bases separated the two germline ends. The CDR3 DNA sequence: TGCGCCAGCAGCTTGGGACACACCCAAGAGACCCAGTACTTC. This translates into CASSLGHTQETQYF. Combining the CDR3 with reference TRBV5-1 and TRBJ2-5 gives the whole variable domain KAGVTQTPRYLIKTRGQQVTLSCSPISGHRSVSWYQQTPGQGLQFLFEYFSETQRNKGNFPGRFSGRQFSNSRSEMNVSTLELGDSALYLCASSLGHTQETQYFGPGTRLLVL.